The T cell receptor (beta chain) described here comes from a study of blood T cell repertoires in COVID-19. Looking at the study overall: Sites in the United States, Italy and Spain provided acute and convalescent COVID-19 samples. PBMCs, B-cell-depleted T cells, or T cells provided the cDNA or gDNA that made up the material.

In the source study's methods: Researchers report that nucleated cell counts were estimated from reference gene primer amplification. This table comes from immunoSEQ multiplex PCR, and its TCRdb copy is limited to in-frame clones, with some not included. V and J calls and clone size come straight from that table; D and trimming were deduced from the DNA. Of around 200,000 clones in the sample, about 80% were seen once. The length of the CDR3 is 16 residues. Per germline, CDR1 LNHNV and CDR2 YYDKDF (reference sequence). Trimming removed 3 bases at V and 1 base at J, with 13 bases between. The sample was peripheral blood. This receptor was obtained from a human donor with acute or convalescent COVID-19. The donor label of this sample is uncertain. The chain is built from TRBV15 and TRBJ1-3; D is possibly TRBD1 (6 bases). The CDR3 protein is CATSRDGGASGNTIYF. For the CDR3, the DNA is TGTGCCACCAGCAGGGACGGGGGGGCTTCTGGAAACACCATATATTTT.